A single T cell receptor (beta chain) is shown here with its context. Sequencing was performed on unsorted PBMC DNA using ten immunoSEQ deep assay plates. This table comes from immunoSEQ multiplex PCR, and its TCRdb copy is limited to in-frame clones, with some not included. The sample lists about 560,000 clones, roughly 79% occurring once. Germline V gene lookup returns CDR1 LNHDA and CDR2 SQIVND (reference sequence). The CDR3 has 14 amino acids. Trimming took 7 bases from V and 4 from J, leaving 14 bases between them. The sample originates from a study of shared clonotypes between healthy human individuals. Everyone who donated was a Caucasian adult who lived in Nashville, Tennessee.

This receptor was obtained from a woman aged 40 to 50 in good health. Some clones in this sample may be carry-over from other donors' samples. Specimen: PBMCs. This sequence joins TRBV19 and TRBJ2-4; weak D call: TRBD1 (6 bases). The CDR3 DNA reads TGTGCCAGTACCCCACGGGACATAAAAAACATTCAGTACTTC. The encoded protein is CASTPRDIKNIQYF.